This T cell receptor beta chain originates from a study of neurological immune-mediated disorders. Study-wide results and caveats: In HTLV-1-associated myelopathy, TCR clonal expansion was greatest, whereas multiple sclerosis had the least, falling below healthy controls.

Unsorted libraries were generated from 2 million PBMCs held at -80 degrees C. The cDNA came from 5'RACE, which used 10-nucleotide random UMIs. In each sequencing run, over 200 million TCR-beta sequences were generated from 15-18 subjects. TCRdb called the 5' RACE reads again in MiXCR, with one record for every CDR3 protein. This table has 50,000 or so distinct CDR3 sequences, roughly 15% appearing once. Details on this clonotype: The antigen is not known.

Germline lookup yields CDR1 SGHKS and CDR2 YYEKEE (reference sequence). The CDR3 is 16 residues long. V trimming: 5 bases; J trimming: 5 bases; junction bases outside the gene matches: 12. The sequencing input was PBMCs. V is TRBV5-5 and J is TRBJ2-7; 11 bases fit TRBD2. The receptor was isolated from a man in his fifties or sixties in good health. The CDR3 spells CASRLEVLAGGHEQYF. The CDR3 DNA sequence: TGTGCCAGCAGATTAGAGGTGCTAGCGGGAGGACACGAGCAGTACTTC.